These 11 T cell receptor beta chains originate from one sample sequenced in a study of blood T cell repertoires in COVID-19. Generated by immunoSEQ multiplex PCR, the TCRdb table keeps only in-frame clones and is missing some. The top ten hold roughly 0.25% of the sample, which has 650,000 to 800,000 clones, about 90% seen once. What was sequenced was peripheral blood. These receptors all come from a woman aged 18-29 years with acute or convalescent COVID-19.

The rearrangement uses TRBV3-1 (or the pseudogene TRBV3-2) and TRBJ1-2, with D possibly matching TRBD1 (5 bases). From germline, CDR1 is LGHDT and CDR2 YNNKEL (reference sequence). The V end was cut by 7 bases, the J end by 4 bases, with 16 bases between. This CDR3 is built from 14 residues. CDR3 in DNA: TGTGCCAGCACCCCTGGGGGGGTCCCCTATGGCTACACCTTC. Translating it yields CASTPGGVPYGYTF.

V gene TRBV5-5 combines with J gene TRBJ2-1; TRBD1 matches 7 bases. The CDR3 extends over 15 amino acids. The trim removed 3 bases at V and 2 bases at J, leaving 5 bases unmatched. Germline CDR1 reads SGHKS; CDR2 reads YYEKEE (reference sequence). CDR3 in DNA: TGTGCCAGCAGCTCCGACAGGGAAGCCTACAATGAGCAGTTCTTC. It codes for CASSSDREAYNEQFF.

The chain links TRBV2 to TRBJ1-1; D is undetermined. CDR3 size: 13 residues. Trimming removed 6 bases from V and 1 base from J, with 9 bases in between. Germline V gene lookup returns CDR1 SNHLY and CDR2 FYNNEI. CDR3 in DNA: TGTGCCAGCAGGGGCCTTAAGAACACTGAAGCTTTCTTT. Translation: CASRGLKNTEAFF.

The V call is TRBV2, the J call TRBJ2-7; 10 nucleotides agree with TRBD1. Germline V gene data show CDR1 as SNHLY and CDR2 as FYNNEI. The CDR3 has 13 amino acids. J gave up 5 bases and V 8 bases, and 6 bases lay outside the gene matches. CDR3: CASGRDRGDEQYF. CDR3 sequence (DNA): TGTGCCAGCGGTCGGGACAGGGGAGACGAGCAGTACTTC.

The J gene is TRBJ1-2, the V gene TRBV6-1, with a tentative D call TRBD1 (6 bases). V was trimmed by 0 bases and J by 4 bases, leaving 15 bases between them. In germline, CDR1 is MNHNS, CDR2 SASEGT. This CDR3 contains 16 residues. CDR3 protein: CASSEAEVSRGYGYTF. CDR3 bases: TGTGCCAGCAGTGAAGCGGAGGTCAGCAGGGGCTATGGCTACACCTTC.

This rearrangement joins TRBV2 to TRBJ2-2; the match to TRBD1 covers 9 bases. The germline V gene encodes CDR1 SNHLY and CDR2 FYNNEI. The V gene end was trimmed by 6 bases and the J gene end by 5 bases; junction bases not matched to a gene: 7. This CDR3 contains 15 residues. CDR3: CASRARDRETGELFF. The DNA of the CDR3 is TGTGCCAGCAGGGCCCGGGACAGGGAAACCGGGGAGCTGTTTTTT.

This clone was seen only once. The CDR3 DNA is TGTGCCAGCAGTTTTGGAGGGGATGAAAAACTGTTTTTT. Translating gives CASSFGGDEKLFF. The chain uses TRBV27 and TRBJ1-4; possible D gene TRBD1, 5 bases. Trimming removed 3 bases at V and 6 bases at J, with 8 bases between. The CDR3 consists of 13 residues. Germline V gene sequence: CDR1 MNHEY, CDR2 SMNVEV (reference sequence).

In DNA form, the CDR3 reads TGTGCCAGCAGCGTGACTAGCGGGAACACCGGGGAGCTGTTTTTT. This gives the protein CASSVTSGNTGELFF. This sequence joins TRBV9 and TRBJ2-2; 9 nucleotides line up with TRBD2. After removal of 2 bases from V and 1 base from J, the junction contained 0 bases not matched to a gene. The V gene's germline CDR1 is SGDLS and CDR2 YYNGEE. The CDR3 is 15 residues long.

This clone was picked up a small number of times. The chain carries TRBV14 and TRBJ1-2, with D unclear. Germline values: CDR1 SGHDN, CDR2 FVKESK. The V gene lost 2 bases and the J gene lost 7 bases, with 11 bases spanning the gap. This CDR3 comprises 13 residues. This CDR3 reads CASSQLPMSGYTF. The CDR3 bases are TGTGCCAGCAGCCAACTTCCTATGAGTGGCTACACCTTC. Full variable domain (outside the CDR3, taken from reference TRBV14 and TRBJ1-2): EAGVTQFPSHSVIEKGQTVTLRCDPISGHDNLYWYRRVMGKEIKFLLHFVKESKQDESGMPNNRFLAERTGGTYSTLKVQPAELEDSGVYFCASSQLPMSGYTFGSGTRLTVV.

This chain links TRBV7-2 with TRBJ2-1, with 8 bases aligning to TRBD2. The V segment lost 1 base and the J segment 9 bases; nucleotides outside the gene matches: 2. Germline V gene sequence: CDR1 SGHTA, CDR2 FQGNSA. The CDR3 consists of 13 residues. The CDR3 sequence: CASSLVLAGEQFF. The CDR3, as DNA: TGTGCCAGCAGCTTAGTTCTAGCGGGTGAGCAGTTCTTC.

The chain recombines TRBV5-1 with TRBJ2-1; a possible D gene is TRBD2 (6 bases). The V and J ends lost 0 bases and 2 bases respectively, with 9 bases between them. The length of the CDR3 is 15 residues. Germline loops: CDR1 SGHRS, CDR2 YFSETQ. CDR3 bases: TGCGCCAGCAGCTTGGGGACTAAAACCTACAATGAGCAGTTCTTC. This gives the protein CASSLGTKTYNEQFF.